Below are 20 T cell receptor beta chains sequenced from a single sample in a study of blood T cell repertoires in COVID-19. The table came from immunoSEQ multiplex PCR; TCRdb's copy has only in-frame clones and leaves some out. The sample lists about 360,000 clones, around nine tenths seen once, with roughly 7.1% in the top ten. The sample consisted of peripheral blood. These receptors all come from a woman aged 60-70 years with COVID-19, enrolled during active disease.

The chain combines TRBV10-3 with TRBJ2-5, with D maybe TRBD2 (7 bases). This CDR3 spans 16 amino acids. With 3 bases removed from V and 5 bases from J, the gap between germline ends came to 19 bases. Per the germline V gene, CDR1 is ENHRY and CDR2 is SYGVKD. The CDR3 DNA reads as TGTGCCATCAGTGATTCCCGGGGGGCCCTGGGGGAGACCCAGTACTTC. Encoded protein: CAISDSRGALGETQYF.

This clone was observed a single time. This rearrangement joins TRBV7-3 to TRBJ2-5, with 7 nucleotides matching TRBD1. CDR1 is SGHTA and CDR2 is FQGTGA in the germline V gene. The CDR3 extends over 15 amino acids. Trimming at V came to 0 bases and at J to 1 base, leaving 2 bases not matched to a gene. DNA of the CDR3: TGTGCCAGCAGCTTAACGGGACAGCCCCAAGAGACCCAGTACTTC. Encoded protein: CASSLTGQPQETQYF.

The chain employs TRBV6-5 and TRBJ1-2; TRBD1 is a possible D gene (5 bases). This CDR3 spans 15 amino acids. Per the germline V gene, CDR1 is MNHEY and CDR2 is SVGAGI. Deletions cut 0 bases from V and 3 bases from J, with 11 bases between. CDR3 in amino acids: CASSYSPVRDYGYTF. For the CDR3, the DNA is TGTGCCAGCAGTTACTCCCCGGTCAGGGACTATGGCTACACCTTC.

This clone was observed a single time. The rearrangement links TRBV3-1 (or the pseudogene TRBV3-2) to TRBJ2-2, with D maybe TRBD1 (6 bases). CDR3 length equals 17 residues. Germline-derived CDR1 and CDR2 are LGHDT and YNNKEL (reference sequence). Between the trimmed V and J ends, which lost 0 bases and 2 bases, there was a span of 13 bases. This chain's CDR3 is CASSQEWGRGNTGELFF. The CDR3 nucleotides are TGTGCCAGCAGCCAAGAGTGGGGCAGGGGCAACACCGGGGAGCTGTTTTTT.

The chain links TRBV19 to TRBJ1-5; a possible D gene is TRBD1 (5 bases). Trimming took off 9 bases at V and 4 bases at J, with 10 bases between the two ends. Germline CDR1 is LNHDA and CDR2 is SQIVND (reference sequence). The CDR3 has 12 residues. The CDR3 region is CASRVANQPQHF. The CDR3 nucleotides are TGTGCCAGCAGGGTGGCTAATCAGCCCCAGCATTTT.

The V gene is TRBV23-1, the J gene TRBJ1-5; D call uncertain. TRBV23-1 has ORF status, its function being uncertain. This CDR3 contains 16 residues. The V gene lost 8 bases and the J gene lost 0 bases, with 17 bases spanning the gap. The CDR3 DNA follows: TGCGCCAGCCGCGGTTCTTCCGACTATAGCAATCAGCCCCAGCATTTT. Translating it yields CASRGSSDYSNQPQHF.

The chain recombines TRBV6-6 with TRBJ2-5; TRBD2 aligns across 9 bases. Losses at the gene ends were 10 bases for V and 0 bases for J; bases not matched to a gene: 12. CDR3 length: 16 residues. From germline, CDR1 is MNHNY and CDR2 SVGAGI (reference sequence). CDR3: CATYPGAGGYQETQYF. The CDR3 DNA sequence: TGTGCCACCTATCCGGGGGCGGGGGGGTACCAAGAGACCCAGTACTTC.

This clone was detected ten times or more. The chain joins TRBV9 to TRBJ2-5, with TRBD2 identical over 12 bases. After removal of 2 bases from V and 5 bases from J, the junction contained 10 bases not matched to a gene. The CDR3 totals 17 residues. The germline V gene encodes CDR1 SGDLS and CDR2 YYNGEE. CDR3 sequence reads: CASSVGASSGGAETQYF. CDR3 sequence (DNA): TGTGCCAGCAGCGTGGGAGCCTCTAGCGGGGGGGCGGAGACCCAGTACTTC.

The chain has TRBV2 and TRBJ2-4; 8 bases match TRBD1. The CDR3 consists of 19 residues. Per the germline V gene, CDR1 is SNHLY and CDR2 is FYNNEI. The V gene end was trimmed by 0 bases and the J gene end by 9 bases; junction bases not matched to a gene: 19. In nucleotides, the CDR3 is TGTGCCAGCAGTGAAGCCGTCTACATCGCAACAGGGGGGCTTGGCATTCAGTACTTC. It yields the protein CASSEAVYIATGGLGIQYF.

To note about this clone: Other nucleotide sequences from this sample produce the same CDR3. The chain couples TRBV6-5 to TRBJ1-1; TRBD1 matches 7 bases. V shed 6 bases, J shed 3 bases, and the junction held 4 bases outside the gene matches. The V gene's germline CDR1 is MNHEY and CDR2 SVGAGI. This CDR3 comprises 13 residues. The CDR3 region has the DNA TGTGCCAGCAGCTTTGACAGGGACACTGAAGCTTTCTTT. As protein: CASSFDRDTEAFF.

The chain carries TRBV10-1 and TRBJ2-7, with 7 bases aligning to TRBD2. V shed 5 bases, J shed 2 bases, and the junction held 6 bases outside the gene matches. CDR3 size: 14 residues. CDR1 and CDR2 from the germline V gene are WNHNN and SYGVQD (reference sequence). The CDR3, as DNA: TGCGCCAGCAGTCAAACCGGGACTACCTACGAGCAGTACTTC. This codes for CASSQTGTTYEQYF.

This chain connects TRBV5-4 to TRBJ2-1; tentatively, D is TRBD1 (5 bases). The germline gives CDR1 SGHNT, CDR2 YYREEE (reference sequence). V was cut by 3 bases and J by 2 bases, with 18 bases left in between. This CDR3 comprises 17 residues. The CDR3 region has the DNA TGTGCCAGCAGCTCCTTAGGGAATGGGGCACCCTACAATGAGCAGTTCTTC. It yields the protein CASSSLGNGAPYNEQFF.

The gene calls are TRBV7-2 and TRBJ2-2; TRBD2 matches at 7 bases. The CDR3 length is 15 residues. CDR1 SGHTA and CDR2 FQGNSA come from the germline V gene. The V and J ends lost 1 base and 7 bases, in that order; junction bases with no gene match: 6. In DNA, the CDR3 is TGTGCCAGCAGCTTAGTGGGGGGGGGTTACGGGGAGCTGTTTTTT. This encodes CASSLVGGGYGELFF.

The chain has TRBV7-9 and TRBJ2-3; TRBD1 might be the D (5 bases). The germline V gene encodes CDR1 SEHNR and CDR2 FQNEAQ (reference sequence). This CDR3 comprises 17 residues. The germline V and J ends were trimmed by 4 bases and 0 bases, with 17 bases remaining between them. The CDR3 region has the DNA TGTGCCAGCAGCTCGATTTTAGCAGGGATTAGCACAGATACGCAGTATTTT. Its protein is CASSSILAGISTDTQYF.

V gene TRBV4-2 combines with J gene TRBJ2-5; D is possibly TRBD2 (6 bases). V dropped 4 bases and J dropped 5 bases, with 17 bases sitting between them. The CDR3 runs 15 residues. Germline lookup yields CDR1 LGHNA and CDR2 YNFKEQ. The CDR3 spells CASSPTPTRDETQYF. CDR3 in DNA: TGTGCCAGCAGCCCAACTCCGACTAGGGACGAGACCCAGTACTTC.

The CDR3 DNA sequence: TGTCCTGGGAGCGCACTGAAGGGTTCGGGGGATTCACCCCTCCACTTT. Its translation: CPGSALKGSGDSPLHF. The chain employs TRBV22-1 and TRBJ1-6. TRBV22-1 is labeled a pseudogene. This CDR3 is 16 amino acids long.

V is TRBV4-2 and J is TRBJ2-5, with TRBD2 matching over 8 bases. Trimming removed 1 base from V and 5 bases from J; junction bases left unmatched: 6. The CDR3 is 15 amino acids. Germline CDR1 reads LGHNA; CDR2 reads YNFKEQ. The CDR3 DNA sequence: TGTGCCAGCAGCCAAGGGGCTAGCGGGCGCGAGACCCAGTACTTC. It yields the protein CASSQGASGRETQYF.

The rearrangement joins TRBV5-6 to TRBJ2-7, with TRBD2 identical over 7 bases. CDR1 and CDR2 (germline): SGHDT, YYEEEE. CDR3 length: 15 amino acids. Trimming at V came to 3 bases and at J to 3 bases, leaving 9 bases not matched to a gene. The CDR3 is CASSSDGAGYYEQYF. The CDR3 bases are TGTGCCAGCAGCTCAGACGGAGCGGGGTACTACGAGCAGTACTTC. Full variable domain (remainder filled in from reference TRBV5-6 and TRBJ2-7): DAGVTQSPTHLIKTRGQQVTLRCSPKSGHDTVSWYQQALGQGPQFIFQYYEEEERQRGNFPDRFSGHQFPNYSSELNVNALLLGDSALYLCASSSDGAGYYEQYFGPGTRLTVT.

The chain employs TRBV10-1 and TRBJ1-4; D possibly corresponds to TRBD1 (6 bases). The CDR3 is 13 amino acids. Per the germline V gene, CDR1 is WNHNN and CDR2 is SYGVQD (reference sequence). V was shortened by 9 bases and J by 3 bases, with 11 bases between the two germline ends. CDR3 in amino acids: CAREGDSNEKLFF. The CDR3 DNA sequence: TGCGCCAGAGAGGGGGATTCTAATGAAAAACTGTTTTTT.

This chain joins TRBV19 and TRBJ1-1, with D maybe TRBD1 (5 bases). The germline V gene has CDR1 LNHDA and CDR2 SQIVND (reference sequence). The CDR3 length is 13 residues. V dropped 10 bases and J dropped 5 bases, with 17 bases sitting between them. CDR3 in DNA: TGTGCCACCCGCGTCGGGGGAGGAACTGAAGCTTTCTTT. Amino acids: CATRVGGGTEAFF.